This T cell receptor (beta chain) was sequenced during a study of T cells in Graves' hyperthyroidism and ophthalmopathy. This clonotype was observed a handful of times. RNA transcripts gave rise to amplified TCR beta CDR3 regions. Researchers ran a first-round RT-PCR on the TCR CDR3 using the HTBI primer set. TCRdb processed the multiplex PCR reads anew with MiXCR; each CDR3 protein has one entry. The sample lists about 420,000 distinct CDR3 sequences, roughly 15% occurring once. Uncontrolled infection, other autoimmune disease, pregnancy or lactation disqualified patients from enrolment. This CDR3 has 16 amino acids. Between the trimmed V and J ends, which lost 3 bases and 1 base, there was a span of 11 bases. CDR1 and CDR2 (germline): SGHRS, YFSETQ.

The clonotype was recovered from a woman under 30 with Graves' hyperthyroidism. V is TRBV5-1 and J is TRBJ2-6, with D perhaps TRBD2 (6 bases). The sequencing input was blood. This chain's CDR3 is CASSWSGTSGANVLTF. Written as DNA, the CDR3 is TGCGCCAGCAGCTGGTCCGGGACTTCTGGGGCCAACGTCCTGACTTTC.